This entry features one TCR beta chain sequence. The antigen remains unidentified. CD8+ and CD4+ T cells from blood underwent TCR beta sequencing, which was carried out in a high-throughput format. TEMRA cells were FACS-enriched and CD8+ and CD4+ T cells negatively isolated. The data originate from a study of CD8 T cells in Susac syndrome. Study-level findings and limits: The TCR sequencing and HLA analysis in the study involved a relatively small number of individuals, as the study acknowledged.

V dropped 5 bases and J dropped 6; count of bases not matched to a gene: 8. There are 13 residues in the CDR3. Germline CDR1 and CDR2: SQVTM and ANQGSEA. RNA in amounts of about 0.45 to 1 ug was reverse transcribed with random hexamers. Amplification of TCR beta CDR3 spanned 54 Vbeta and 13 Jbeta via immunoSEQ multiplex PCR. TCRdb reprocessed the immunoSEQ multiplex PCR reads via MiXCR and lists one record per CDR3 protein. In the table there are approximately 210,000 distinct CDR3 sequences, approximately 95% of which are singletons. The rearrangement links TRBV29-1 to TRBJ1-2, with 8 bases identical to TRBD1. This receptor was identified in a human donor with multiple sclerosis. Sample: CD4+ T cells from PBMCs. CDR3 sequence: CSVMGQVRNGYTF. The CDR3 nucleotides read TGCAGCGTTATGGGACAGGTCCGCAATGGCTACACCTTC.